These 28 T cell receptor beta chains were sequenced from one sample in a study of regulatory T cells in long-lasting Graves disease. Sequencing libraries for TCR beta were prepared with iRepertoire HTBI primers and Arm-PCR of CDR3 regions. TCRdb called the multiplex PCR reads again in MiXCR, with one record for every CDR3 protein. The data show 620,000 or so distinct CDR3 sequences, around 15% seen once. Time point given: newly diagnosed GD, antithyroid drugs for less than 3 months. RNA from PBMCs was the source of the TCR library. These data were also reused for a study on T cells in Graves' hyperthyroidism and ophthalmopathy.

The sequenced sample was peripheral blood mononuclear cells (PBMCs), obtained at new diagnosis, from a patient treated with antithyroid drugs. The receptors were gathered from a woman in her thirties with Graves disease.

The chain employs TRBV20-1 and TRBJ2-7; no definite D call. The V and J ends lost 6 bases and 4 bases respectively, with 19 bases between them. This CDR3 contains 14 residues. The germline V gene encodes CDR1 DFQATT and CDR2 SNEGSKA (reference sequence). The CDR3 DNA reads TGCAGTGCCAAGACCATGGACGAGCTATACGAGCAGTACTTC. Its protein is CSAKTMDELYEQYF.

In its sample, this clonotype was seen many times. Written as DNA, the CDR3 is TGTGCCAGCAGCGGTACCCTGGGGACAGGGGGAAATCAGCCCCAGCATTTT. Translated, it gives CASSGTLGTGGNQPQHF. The rearrangement joins TRBV7-9 to TRBJ1-5, with 11 bases identical to TRBD1. The germline V gene encodes CDR1 SEHNR and CDR2 FQNEAQ (reference sequence). The length of the CDR3 is 17 residues. Unmatched junction bases numbered 10, after V lost 5 bases and J lost 4 bases.

This chain joins TRBV24-1 and TRBJ2-1, with D tentatively TRBD1 (8 bases). The CDR3 contains 14 residues. The germline V and J ends were trimmed by 4 bases and 6 bases, with 12 bases remaining between them. In germline, CDR1 is KGHDR, CDR2 SFDVKD. CDR3 DNA sequence: TGTGCCACCAGTGAGCGGGGGACAGGCAATGAGCAGTTCTTC. Translating it yields CATSERGTGNEQFF.

This clonotype was seen ten or more times. The chain uses TRBV7-8 and TRBJ2-7; D is perhaps TRBD2 (6 bases). The CDR3 extends over 16 amino acids. V dropped 1 base and J dropped 2 bases, with 15 bases sitting between them. Germline CDR1 SGHVS, CDR2 FQNEAQ. The CDR3 here is CASSLGVSGMTYEQYF. CDR3 bases: TGTGCCAGCAGCTTAGGGGTTAGCGGAATGACCTACGAGCAGTACTTC.

This clonotype appeared many times. The chain combines TRBV27 with TRBJ2-7, with TRBD2 identical over 9 bases. This CDR3 has 17 residues. The ends lost 8 bases at V and 1 base at J; junction bases unmatched: 15. Germline loops: CDR1 MNHEY, CDR2 SMNVEV (reference sequence). Here the CDR3 DNA reads TGTGCCAGCTCGGGTCGTTTCGGCGGGAGGGGGTCCTACGAGCAGTACTTC. It codes for CASSGRFGGRGSYEQYF.

In its sample, this clonotype was seen many times. V gene TRBV28 combines with J gene TRBJ2-3; no firm D call. V was cut by 5 bases and J by 0 bases, with 21 bases left in between. Per the germline V gene, CDR1 is MDHEN and CDR2 is SYDVKM. The CDR3 extends over 18 amino acids. CDR3 coding DNA: TGTGCCAGCAGTACCACCCTCACCAGCGTACGTAGCACAGATACGCAGTATTTT. Residues: CASSTTLTSVRSTDTQYF. Variable domain in full (rest from reference TRBV28 and TRBJ2-3): DVKVTQSSRYLVKRTGEKVFLECVQDMDHENMFWYRQDPGLGLRLIYFSYDVKMKEKGDIPEGYSVSREKKERFSLILESASTNQTSMYLCASSTTLTSVRSTDTQYFGPGTRLTVL.

This clonotype came up many times. The genes are TRBV6-2 or TRBV6-3 and TRBJ2-5, with 7 bases matching TRBD1. Germline loops: CDR1 MNHEY, CDR2 SVGEGT. This CDR3 has 14 amino acids. Trimming took 2 bases from V and 2 from J; bases not matched to a gene: 2. The CDR3 DNA reads TGTGCCAGCAGTTACCCGGGACAGCAAGAGACCCAGTACTTC. It specifies CASSYPGQQETQYF.

This clonotype was picked up many times. J is TRBJ2-1 and V is TRBV27; D unresolved. CDR1 is MNHEY, CDR2 SMNVEV, per germline (reference sequence). The CDR3 consists of 12 residues. V was pared by 4 bases and J by 8 bases, with 9 bases between. The CDR3 coding sequence is TGTGCCAGCAGTTCTTTCCTGGATGAGCAGTTCTTC. Translating it yields CASSSFLDEQFF.

This clonotype was seen a handful of times. The chain carries TRBV28 and TRBJ1-3; D ambiguous. V was cut by 2 bases and J by 2 bases, with 7 bases left in between. Germline-derived CDR1 and CDR2 are MDHEN and SYDVKM. CDR3 length equals 14 residues. The CDR3 here is CASSLLGAGNTIYF. For the CDR3, the DNA is TGTGCCAGCAGTTTACTGGGAGCTGGAAACACCATATATTTT.

The rearrangement uses TRBV24-1 and TRBJ2-5; no definite D call. The CDR3 loop spans 11 amino acids. Trimming left V 10 bases short and J 4 bases short, with 9 bases between. Germline V gene data show CDR1 as KGHDR and CDR2 as SFDVKD. The CDR3 loop reads CATKVGETQYF. In DNA form, the CDR3 reads TGTGCCACTAAGGTGGGAGAGACCCAGTACTTC.

A remark on this clonotype: This could be a read error, since a much larger clone is one nucleotide away. The chain uses TRBV5-1 and TRBJ1-1; D ambiguous. Germline CDR1 and CDR2: SGHRS and YFSETQ. Trimming took 0 bases from V and 10 from J, leaving 13 bases between them. There are 13 residues in the CDR3. Here the CDR3 DNA reads TGCGCCAGCAGCTTGGCCGAAGATCCTGGAGCTTTCTTT. Residues: CASSLAEDPGAFF.

This clonotype was seen only a few times. The chain recombines TRBV20-1 with TRBJ1-4, with 7 bases lining up with TRBD1. This CDR3 region has 12 residues. In germline, CDR1 is DFQATT, CDR2 SNEGSKA (reference sequence). V lost 3 bases, J lost 7 bases, and 2 bases stayed unmatched. The DNA of the CDR3 is TGCAGTGCTAGGCGACAGGGTGAAAAACTGTTTTTT. This translates into CSARRQGEKLFF.

V and J are TRBV6-1 and TRBJ2-3; possibly TRBD2 for D (6 bases). Per the germline V gene, CDR1 is MNHNS and CDR2 is SASEGT. Trimming removed 1 base from V and 8 bases from J, with 13 bases in between. The CDR3 covers 14 residues. The CDR3 loop reads CASSEVEIAATQYF. CDR3 DNA sequence: TGTGCCAGCAGTGAAGTTGAGATAGCGGCTACGCAGTATTTT.

The rearrangement joins TRBV20-1 to TRBJ1-6, with a weak D call TRBD1 (6 bases). V lost 7 bases, J lost 6 bases, and 13 bases lay in between. This CDR3 region has 13 residues. Germline values: CDR1 DFQATT, CDR2 SNEGSKA (reference sequence). CDR3 sequence: CSGRGGLNSPLHF. CDR3 nucleotide sequence: TGCAGTGGCCGCGGGGGGCTTAATTCACCCCTCCACTTT.

This clonotype was counted at least ten times. The chain has TRBV10-3 and TRBJ1-4; 10 positions agree with TRBD1. The CDR3 length is 13 residues. Germline CDR1 and CDR2: ENHRY and SYGVKD. V shed 3 bases and J 11 bases; nucleotides not matched to a gene: 3. The CDR3 region is CAISDGQGGKLFF. In DNA, the CDR3 is TGTGCCATCAGTGACGGACAGGGGGGCAAACTGTTTTTT.

The sample holds a few counts of this clonotype. The gene calls are TRBV19 and TRBJ1-6; 7 bases fit TRBD1. Germline assignment: CDR1 LNHDA and CDR2 SQIVND (reference sequence). Germline trimming cut 7 bases from V and 0 bases from J; bases unmatched to any gene: 12. The CDR3 loop spans 18 amino acids. CDR3 nucleotide sequence: TGTGCCAGTACCAGAACAGGGGCACGGAGCTCCTATAATTCACCCCTCCACTTT. It yields the protein CASTRTGARSSYNSPLHF.

The V and J genes are TRBV20-1 and TRBJ2-3; perhaps TRBD2 as D (5 bases). Germline values: CDR1 DFQATT, CDR2 SNEGSKA (reference sequence). Between the trimmed V and J ends, which lost 6 bases and 2 bases, there was a span of 12 bases. The CDR3 is 13 amino acids. The CDR3 here is CSAPTNPTDTQYF. Here the CDR3 DNA reads TGCAGTGCCCCGACTAATCCCACAGATACGCAGTATTTT.

About this clonotype itself: Germline and junction disagree at one end, which may indicate a read error. DNA of the CDR3: TGTGCCAGCAGCTTAAGTCCGGCGGCTCGGAACACTGAAGCTCTCTTT. Translated: CASSLSPAARNTEALF. This chain uses TRBV7-3 with TRBJ1-1; D gene unclear. The CDR3 is made up of 16 amino acids. Germline CDR1 SGHTA, CDR2 FQGTGA.

Many counts were recorded for this clonotype. This sequence joins TRBV2 and TRBJ2-3, with D possibly being TRBD2 (6 bases). The CDR3 spans 15 residues. Germline CDR1 and CDR2: SNHLY and FYNNEI. V lost 5 bases and J 2 bases, leaving 14 bases between the germline ends. CDR3 sequence: CASSILAINTDTQYF. In nucleotides, the CDR3 is TGTGCCAGCAGTATACTAGCCATCAACACAGATACGCAGTATTTT.

A remark on this clonotype: This likely comes from a read error, as the CDR3 has no conserved phenylalanine or tryptophan at its end. The V and J genes are TRBV7-8 and TRBJ1-2; D not certain. This CDR3 has 14 amino acids. Looked up from germline, CDR1 is SGHVS and CDR2 is FQNEAQ. Trimming removed 3 bases from V and 4 bases from J, with 12 bases in between. CDR3: CASSFSPETYGYTL. The CDR3, as DNA: TGTGCCAGCAGCTTTTCTCCGGAAACCTATGGCTACACCCTC.

The table lists this clonotype with a few counts. The gene calls are TRBV7-8 and TRBJ2-7, with 7 positions matching TRBD2. The trim removed 3 bases at V and 2 bases at J, leaving 10 bases unmatched. The CDR3 runs to 16 residues. Germline V CDR1 and CDR2: SGHVS, FQNEAQ. CDR3 region: CASSFNWLAVTYEQYF. CDR3 nucleotide sequence: TGTGCCAGCAGCTTTAATTGGCTAGCGGTAACCTACGAGCAGTACTTC.

This clonotype was counted at least ten times. The gene calls are TRBV11-2 and TRBJ2-1; TRBD2 agrees at 9 bases. The J segment lost 9 bases and the V segment lost 2 bases, leaving 14 bases of the junction unmatched. CDR3 length: 17 amino acids. Germline V gene data show CDR1 as SGHAT and CDR2 as FQNNGV. The CDR3 sequence is CASSLLRLSGRGGEQFF. In DNA, the CDR3 is TGTGCCAGCAGCTTATTGCGACTTAGCGGGAGAGGTGGTGAGCAGTTCTTC.

This clonotype was found a few times. A far larger clone is off by one base, so a read error is likely. V and J are TRBV28 and TRBJ2-7; TRBD2 might be the D (5 bases). Trimming removed 8 bases at V and 0 bases at J, with 17 bases between. This CDR3 is built from 15 residues. Germline loops: CDR1 MDHEN, CDR2 SYDVKM. This CDR3 reads CASGEGPRGSYEQYF. CDR3 sequence (DNA): TGTGCCAGCGGTGAGGGCCCACGTGGCTCCTACGAGCAGTACTTC.

The chain links TRBV5-5 to TRBJ1-5, with TRBD1 matching over 7 bases. The trim removed 4 bases at V and 0 bases at J, leaving 19 bases unmatched. From germline, CDR1 is SGHKS and CDR2 YYEKEE (reference sequence). This CDR3 has 20 residues. The CDR3 sequence is CASSRGGKSWTGYSNQPQHF. The DNA of the CDR3 is TGTGCCAGCAGCCGAGGTGGGAAGAGTTGGACAGGATATAGCAATCAGCCCCAGCATTTT.

At least ten counts were recorded for this clonotype. The chain carries TRBV28 and TRBJ1-1, with 7 bases identical to TRBD1. The trim removed 7 bases at V and 0 bases at J, leaving 2 bases unmatched. This CDR3 comprises 13 residues. In germline, CDR1 is MDHEN, CDR2 SYDVKM. The CDR3 DNA follows: TGTGCCAGCAAGACAGGGATGAACACTGAAGCTTTCTTT. It yields the protein CASKTGMNTEAFF.

In this sample, this clonotype turned up many times. This rearrangement joins TRBV6-2 or TRBV6-3 to TRBJ1-1; D not certain. Per germline, CDR1 MNHEY and CDR2 SVGEGT. The V and J ends lost 2 bases and 5 bases respectively, with 21 bases between them. There are 17 residues in the CDR3. The CDR3 DNA follows: TGTGCCAGCAGTTACATTCCTCTCGGGGTGCGAGGAACTGAAGCTTTCTTT. It yields the protein CASSYIPLGVRGTEAFF.

This clonotype was observed a few times. The V call is TRBV6-1, the J call TRBJ2-5; TRBD2 might be the D (6 bases). Germline CDR1 is MNHNS and CDR2 is SASEGT. The CDR3 runs 16 residues. V was pared by 1 base and J by 2 bases, with 14 bases between. CDR3 nucleotides: TGTGCCAGCAGTGAAGTGGGGCGGGGAATACAAGAGACCCAGTACTTC. It codes for CASSEVGRGIQETQYF.

This clonotype was seen ten or more times. This chain joins TRBV20-1 and TRBJ2-7, with D unclear. V lost 6 bases to trimming and J lost 2 bases, with 17 bases between them. Germline V lookup: CDR1 DFQATT, CDR2 SNEGSKA (reference sequence). The CDR3 runs 14 residues. The CDR3: CSATLARHTYEQYF. CDR3 DNA sequence: TGCAGTGCCACCCTCGCTAGACACACCTACGAGCAGTACTTC.